The 31 T cell receptor beta chains listed next were all sequenced from one sample in a study of tumor T cells in aggressive B-cell lymphoma. Generated by immunoSEQ multiplex PCR, the TCRdb table keeps only in-frame clones and is missing some. The data contain roughly 3,800 clones, approximately 95% of them seen just once; the ten biggest clones take up 2% to 2.5%. The sequencing input was tumor tissue. The source is an adult with diffuse large B cell lymphoma.

Concerning this clone: One end of the junction varies from germline; a read error may be responsible. This sequence joins TRBV6-6 and TRBJ2-6; unclear D gene. The CDR3 runs 15 residues. CDR1 MNHNY and CDR2 SVGAGI come from the germline V gene (reference sequence). This chain's CDR3 is CASNGVHSGANVLTF. In nucleotides, the CDR3 is TGTGCCAGCAACGGAGTGCACTCTGGAGCCAACGTCCTGACTTTC.

V usage is TRBV29-1 and J usage is TRBJ2-7, with D perhaps matching TRBD1 (5 bases). This CDR3 comprises 13 residues. V shed 7 bases and J shed 3 bases, with 16 bases lying between them. Per germline, CDR1 SQVTM and CDR2 ANQGSEA. CDR3 residues: CSARSTVNYEQYF. DNA for the CDR3: TGCAGCGCTCGGTCGACAGTAAACTACGAGCAGTACTTC.

The chain links TRBV11-2 to TRBJ2-7; 11 bases map to TRBD1. This CDR3 has 18 amino acids. Per germline, CDR1 SGHAT and CDR2 FQNNGV. With V trimmed by 5 bases and J by 2 bases, 14 bases remained unmatched. The CDR3 bases are TGTGCCAGCAGCCCGTTGAACCGTGGGACAGGGGGTGCCTACGAGCAGTACTTC. Translated: CASSPLNRGTGGAYEQYF. Supplemented by reference TRBV11-2 and TRBJ2-7, the full variable domain reads EAGVAQSPRYKIIEKRQSVAFWCNPISGHATLYWYQQILGQGPKLLIQFQNNGVVDDSQLPKDRFSAERLKGVDSTLKIQPAKLEDSAVYLCASSPLNRGTGGAYEQYFGPGTRLTVT.

J is TRBJ2-7 and V is TRBV6-6, with unresolved D. V shed 8 bases and J shed 7 bases, with 18 bases lying between them. The CDR3 has 13 residues. Germline V gene data show CDR1 as MNHNY and CDR2 as SVGAGI (reference sequence). CDR3 in amino acids: CASAPRPSGEQYF. CDR3 DNA: TGTGCCAGCGCCCCGAGGCCCTCCGGGGAGCAGTACTTC.

The chain joins TRBV28 to TRBJ1-6; TRBD1 matches at 12 bases. V dropped 8 bases and J dropped 10; count of bases not matched to a gene: 6. This CDR3 region has 14 residues. Per germline, CDR1 MDHEN and CDR2 SYDVKM. The CDR3 loop is CASRAGTGGSPLHF. For the CDR3, the DNA is TGTGCCAGCCGAGCCGGGACAGGGGGCTCACCCCTCCACTTT. Variable domain in full (rest from reference TRBV28 and TRBJ1-6): DVKVTQSSRYLVKRTGEKVFLECVQDMDHENMFWYRQDPGLGLRLIYFSYDVKMKEKGDIPEGYSVSREKKERFSLILESASTNQTSMYLCASRAGTGGSPLHFGNGTRLTVT.

This clone was counted a single time. This chain connects TRBV9 to TRBJ2-3; D may be TRBD2 (6 bases). The CDR3 sequence is 14 residues long. Germline CDR1 is SGDLS and CDR2 is YYNGEE. The V gene lost 3 bases and the J gene lost 8 bases, with 16 bases spanning the gap. The CDR3 is CASSAAGTGSTQYF. CDR3 nucleotides: TGTGCCAGCAGCGCCGCGGGAACAGGTTCTACGCAGTATTTT.

This chain uses TRBV4-2 with TRBJ2-6; 8 bases fit TRBD2. V trimming: 0 bases; J trimming: 0 bases; junction bases outside the gene matches: 13. CDR3 length: 21 residues. Germline CDR1 is LGHNA and CDR2 is YNFKEQ. Here the CDR3 reads CASSQDQSWTSSRSGANVLTF. In DNA form, the CDR3 reads TGTGCCAGCAGCCAAGATCAGTCTTGGACTAGCAGTCGCTCTGGGGCCAACGTCCTGACTTTC.

To note about this clone: A read error may account for a junction end that differs from germline. This rearrangement joins TRBV6-5 to TRBJ1-2; D not certain. Germline loops: CDR1 MNHEY, CDR2 SVGAGI. The CDR3 is 12 residues long. CDR3 protein: CASSKTGIPRVF. The CDR3 DNA sequence: TGTGCCAGCAGTAAAACCGGGATTCCAAGGGTATTC.

The rearrangement uses TRBV28 and TRBJ1-2; the D is unclear. Trimming removed 4 bases from V and 0 bases from J, with 6 bases in between. CDR1 MDHEN and CDR2 SYDVKM come from the germline V gene. The CDR3 contains 13 residues. For the CDR3, the DNA is TGTGCCAGCAGTTCCGGTTCTAACTATGGCTACACCTTC. It translates to CASSSGSNYGYTF.

This clone is a singleton in its sample. This chain links TRBV18 with TRBJ2-1; 7 bases agree with TRBD2. Germline-derived CDR1 and CDR2 are KGHSH and LQKENI. The CDR3 length is 13 residues. After removal of 3 bases from V and 6 bases from J, the junction contained 2 bases not matched to a gene. The CDR3 DNA sequence: TGTGCCAGCTCACCGGGACTATTCAATGAGCAGTTCTTC. This sequence encodes CASSPGLFNEQFF.

CDR3 protein: CASGLIALSSYNEQFF. CDR3 bases: TGTGCCTCGGGTCTTATCGCCTTGAGCTCCTACAATGAGCAGTTCTTC. The genes are TRBV2 and TRBJ2-1; D not resolved. CDR3 length: 16 residues. The germline V gene has CDR1 SNHLY and CDR2 FYNNEI. Between the trimmed V and J ends, which lost 11 bases and 0 bases, there was a span of 20 bases.

This chain connects TRBV6-5 to TRBJ1-2; D ambiguous. Trimming removed 5 bases at V and 4 bases at J, with 11 bases between. Germline V gene lookup returns CDR1 MNHEY and CDR2 SVGAGI. The CDR3 covers 13 residues. The CDR3 nucleotides read TGTGCCAGCAGTACACCAAATTCCTATGGCTACACCTTC. Its translation: CASSTPNSYGYTF.

This chain uses TRBV18 with TRBJ2-1; 10 bases are a match to TRBD2. Unmatched junction bases numbered 7, after V lost 2 bases and J lost 9 bases. Germline V gene lookup returns CDR1 KGHSH and CDR2 LQKENI. CDR3 length: 15 amino acids. This chain's CDR3 is CASSPGLAGVGEQFF. The CDR3 DNA is TGTGCCAGCTCACCAGGGCTAGCGGGAGTGGGTGAGCAGTTCTTC.

Here the CDR3 DNA reads TGTGCCAGCAGCTTAGCGGTGAGCTCCTACAATGAGCAGTTCTTC. It specifies CASSLAVSSYNEQFF. V is TRBV7-8 and J is TRBJ2-1; D unclear. Germline V gene data show CDR1 as SGHVS and CDR2 as FQNEAQ. This CDR3 is built from 15 residues. V lost 0 bases and J 0 bases, leaving 6 bases between the germline ends.

The chain uses TRBV27 and TRBJ2-1; TRBD2 aligns across 9 bases. The CDR3 covers 17 residues. V shed 0 bases and J 2 bases; nucleotides not matched to a gene: 5. CDR1 is MNHEY, CDR2 SMNVEV, per germline (reference sequence). CDR3 sequence reads: CASSLSPSGTAYNEQFF. The CDR3 DNA is TGTGCCAGCAGTTTATCGCCTAGCGGGACCGCCTACAATGAGCAGTTCTTC.

This clone was picked up one time. The chain recombines TRBV19 with TRBJ2-6; weak D call: TRBD1 (6 bases). The V gene lost 5 bases and the J gene lost 2 bases, with 16 bases spanning the gap. CDR3 size: 17 residues. Germline V gene lookup returns CDR1 LNHDA and CDR2 SQIVND (reference sequence). In nucleotides, the CDR3 is TGTGCCAGTAGTGACGGACAGATAAGAACTGGGGCCAACGTCCTGACTTTC. Translated: CASSDGQIRTGANVLTF.

The rearrangement uses TRBV5-1 and TRBJ1-2, with D unclear. The V end was cut by 5 bases, the J end by 8 bases, with 16 bases between. The CDR3 has 13 amino acids. Germline CDR1 and CDR2: SGHRS and YFSETQ. The CDR3 nucleotides are TGCGCCAGCAGTCAAATGGGCTACCCAGGCTACACCTTC. It codes for CASSQMGYPGYTF. Filled out from reference TRBV5-1 and TRBJ1-2, the complete variable domain reads KAGVTQTPRYLIKTRGQQVTLSCSPISGHRSVSWYQQTPGQGLQFLFEYFSETQRNKGNFPGRFSGRQFSNSRSEMNVSTLELGDSALYLCASSQMGYPGYTFGSGTRLTVV.

The chain carries TRBV30 and TRBJ1-3; D gene ambiguous. Trimming shortened V by 7 bases and J by 1 base, and 8 bases separated the two germline ends. This CDR3 region has 12 residues. Germline CDR1 is GTSNPN and CDR2 is SVGIG (reference sequence). The CDR3 nucleotides read TGTGCCTCAACGCGTTCTGGAAACACCATATATTTT. Translation: CASTRSGNTIYF.

The chain links TRBV4-2 to TRBJ2-7; 11 positions match TRBD2. Germline V gene sequence: CDR1 LGHNA, CDR2 YNFKEQ. Losses at the gene ends were 1 base for V and 2 bases for J; bases not matched to a gene: 4. The CDR3 is 16 residues long. CDR3 nucleotide sequence: TGTGCCAGCAGCCAAGTGGCACTAGCGGGAGCCTACGAGCAGTACTTC. It is translated as CASSQVALAGAYEQYF.

The J gene is TRBJ1-2, the V gene TRBV30; possible D gene TRBD1, 6 bases. This CDR3 region has 13 residues. The germline gives CDR1 GTSNPN, CDR2 SVGIG (reference sequence). Trimming pared 6 bases from V and 7 bases from J, leaving 18 bases between. CDR3 sequence: CACNRESYFGYTF. Here the CDR3 DNA reads TGTGCCTGTAACAGGGAGTCTTATTTTGGCTACACCTTC.

CDR3 amino acids: CASSSSGRGYEQYF. Here the CDR3 DNA reads TGTGCCAGCAGTAGTAGCGGGAGAGGGTACGAGCAGTACTTC. V and J are TRBV6-5 and TRBJ2-7, with 9 bases matching TRBD2. CDR1 is MNHEY and CDR2 is SVGAGI in the germline V gene. J lost 4 bases, V lost 5 bases, and 6 bases had no gene match. This CDR3 is built from 14 residues.

In the case of this clone: One junction end does not reproduce the germline sequence, and a read error may be involved. This sequence joins TRBV19 and TRBJ2-1, with 12 bases fitting TRBD2. Germline values: CDR1 LNHDA, CDR2 SQIVND (reference sequence). This CDR3 comprises 14 residues. DNA for the CDR3: TGTGCCAGTAGCCCACTAGCGGGAGGCCCGTTGGATGTCTTC. Translating it yields CASSPLAGGPLDVF.

This clone was seen only once. The CDR3 protein is CASRVLPSSSYEQYF. In DNA form, the CDR3 reads TGCGCCAGCAGAGTATTACCAAGCTCCTCCTACGAGCAGTACTTC. The chain has TRBV5-1 and TRBJ2-7, with unresolved D. The CDR3 has 15 residues. Germline V gene sequence: CDR1 SGHRS, CDR2 YFSETQ. Deletions cut 5 bases from V and 0 bases from J, with 15 bases between.

V gene TRBV29-1 combines with J gene TRBJ2-7; perhaps TRBD1 as D (6 bases). V gave up 7 bases and J gave up 7 bases, with 14 bases separating them. The V gene's germline CDR1 is SQVTM and CDR2 ANQGSEA. The CDR3 totals 11 residues. The CDR3 region has the DNA TGCAGCGCTACAACAGGGTTGGAGCAGTACTTC. As protein: CSATTGLEQYF.

The V call is TRBV25-1, the J call TRBJ2-3; perhaps TRBD1 as D (6 bases). CDR1 and CDR2 (germline): MGHDK, SYGVNS. The CDR3 has 13 residues. Trimming stripped 5 bases from V and 6 bases from J, with 12 bases between. The CDR3 nucleotides read TGTGCCAGCAGTCGCCAGGGGCCTGATACGCAGTATTTT. The encoded protein is CASSRQGPDTQYF.

The chain recombines TRBV7-2 with TRBJ2-5, with TRBD2 matching over 9 bases. CDR3 size: 16 residues. J gave up 5 bases and V 2 bases, and 9 bases lay outside the gene matches. CDR1 is SGHTA and CDR2 is FQGNSA in the germline V gene. Written as DNA, the CDR3 is TGTGCCAGCAGCTTAATGTCGGCGGGAGGGCCGGAGACCCAGTACTTC. Protein: CASSLMSAGGPETQYF.

The genes are TRBV6-5 and TRBJ1-2, with 7 positions matching TRBD1. J gave up 8 bases and V 5 bases, and 11 bases lay outside the gene matches. Looked up from germline, CDR1 is MNHEY and CDR2 is SVGAGI. The CDR3 consists of 14 residues. As DNA, the CDR3 is TGTGCCAGCAGTCCGTCGACAGGGATCAAGGGCTACACCTTC. This gives the protein CASSPSTGIKGYTF.

The chain couples TRBV19 to TRBJ1-2; a possible D gene is TRBD1 (6 bases). CDR3 size: 14 residues. CDR1 is LNHDA and CDR2 is SQIVND in the germline V gene (reference sequence). V lost 6 bases to trimming and J lost 3 bases, with 14 bases between them. In DNA, the CDR3 is TGTGCCAGTAGCGGACACCCAGGGGACTATGGCTACACCTTC. As protein: CASSGHPGDYGYTF.

The chain links TRBV4-1 to TRBJ2-7, with unresolved D. In germline, CDR1 is MGHRA, CDR2 YSYEKL. Trimming stripped 1 base from V and 0 bases from J, with 7 bases between. The CDR3 has 14 residues. CDR3 loop: CASSQGPSSYEQYF. The CDR3 region has the DNA TGCGCCAGCAGCCAAGGCCCGAGCTCCTACGAGCAGTACTTC.

The rearrangement uses TRBV7-6 and TRBJ1-4; 9 bases fit TRBD1. V lost 5 bases to trimming and J lost 8 bases; unmatched junction nucleotides: 9. The germline V gene has CDR1 SGHVS and CDR2 FNYEAQ. This CDR3 comprises 15 residues. The CDR3 reads CASSQSRQGEEKLFF. The CDR3 coding sequence is TGTGCCAGCAGCCAGAGTCGACAGGGGGAGGAAAAACTGTTTTTT.

V gene TRBV19 combines with J gene TRBJ2-3, with TRBD1 identical over 9 bases. CDR3 length equals 16 residues. Germline CDR1 LNHDA, CDR2 SQIVND (reference sequence). The trim removed 7 bases at V and 0 bases at J, leaving 8 bases unmatched. The CDR3: CASNNRGLGSTDTQYF. The CDR3 DNA reads TGTGCCAGTAATAACAGGGGGCTTGGGAGCACAGATACGCAGTATTTT.